The clone carrying this TCR beta chain was counted only a few times. As yet, its antigen is unknown. This CDR3 is 14 amino acids long. V dropped 1 base and J dropped 4; count of bases not matched to a gene: 2. CDR1 is SEHNR and CDR2 is FQNEAQ in the germline V gene (reference sequence). These data come from a study of OX40 agonist ivuxolimab in advanced cancers. Study-wide background: An agonistic human IgG2 monoclonal antibody against OX40 (CD134) was given. Patients were infused with ivuxolimab every 2 weeks at 0.01 to 10 mg/kg.

Profiling relied on immunoSEQ multiplex PCR, and the TCRdb table lists in-frame clones only, not all of them. The table includes nearly 50,000 clones, 70% to 90% detected once. Study results and limitations: The work left the antigen specificity of expanded peripheral T cells undetermined. Dosing at 0.1 to 3.0 mg/kg was accompanied by clonal expansion of CD4+ and CD8+ blood T cells by week 6.

The clonotype comes from an adult with an advanced solid tumor such as melanoma, head and neck, liver or kidney cancer. The rearrangement uses TRBV7-9 and TRBJ2-7; 9 positions agree with TRBD2. This specimen consisted of CD4+ or CD8+ T cells sorted from blood, obtained in a trial of the OX40 agonist ivuxolimab. The CDR3 bases are TGTGCCAGCAGCTTAGATAGCGGGAGATACGAGCAGTACTTC. Translating it yields CASSLDSGRYEQYF.